Listed below are T cell receptor beta chains from one sample, sequenced in a study of cytomegalovirus exposure and HLA in healthy donors. Method: immunoSEQ multiplex PCR; TCRdb's copy keeps in-frame clones and lacks some. The data contain roughly 180,000 clones, approximately 80% of them singletons. Sequenced sample: PBMCs. The source of these receptors is a man between 25 and 39 years old in good health and CMV-seropositive. The CDR3 runs from the conserved cysteine through the conserved F or W. Fields, in order: clone size, V gene, J gene, CDR3 protein. Not all rows give a size; the values are once, few, many and, for expanded clones, a class.

>NA|TRBV30|TRBJ2-2
CAWSVGTPNTGELFF
>once|TRBV5-6|TRBJ2-1
CASNLGLAVKLF
>NA|TRBV6-1|TRBJ2-3
CASRLSGDTDTQYF
>NA|TRBV6-4|TRBJ1-5
CASSVEAGGHQPQHF
>few|TRBV11-2|TRBJ2-7
CASSLEGLGTGISEQYF
>NA|TRBV7-9|TRBJ2-3
CASSPLRADTQYF
>NA|TRBV28|TRBJ2-1
CASSLAGTSGTHEQFF
>NA|TRBV29-1|TRBJ2-7
CSVDTSGGEQYF
>NA|TRBV27|TRBJ2-7
CASSPHRAVYYEQYF
>NA|TRBV9|TRBJ1-5
CASSVTGGQPQHF
>few|TRBV5-6|TRBJ1-5
CASSTRQGIRPQHF
>NA|TRBV13|TRBJ2-2
CASRSRGDTGELFF
>few|TRBV18|TRBJ2-7
CASSLGQGIHEQYF
>NA|TRBV6-1|TRBJ1-5
CASSTGISNQPQHF
>NA|TRBV5-1|TRBJ2-5
CASSLVPREAQYF
>NA|TRBV7-7|TRBJ1-3
CASSRDSGGNTIYF
>once|TRBV2|TRBJ2-1
CASSGAQIYNEQFF
>NA|TRBV9|TRBJ2-3
CASSNRTGSTDTQYF
>NA|TRBV6-1|TRBJ1-4
CASSDHGGSNEKLFF
>NA|TRBV6-5|TRBJ2-7
CASSSRGAGYEQYF
>NA|TRBV9|TRBJ2-1
CASSVGSEQFF
>few|TRBV19|TRBJ2-7
CASSTNGGLGGEQYF
>few|TRBV4-1|TRBJ1-2
CASSQRPGTESYGYTF
>NA|TRBV7-3|TRBJ2-2
CASSSGLAGVTGELFF
>NA|TRBV7-2|TRBJ2-1
CASSTGGRGWDEQFF
>NA|TRBV11-2|TRBJ1-6
CASSLIGHRGINSPLHF
>NA|TRBV11-1|TRBJ1-1
CASSLAQGTNTEAFF
>NA|TRBV2|TRBJ2-7
CASSEFVTRQYF
>few|TRBV29-1|TRBJ1-1
CSVAGDMNTEAFF
>NA|TRBV6-1|TRBJ2-3
CASKDRGRDHTQYF
>NA|TRBV11-3|TRBJ2-7
CASSSPGERVYEQYF
>NA|TRBV4-1|TRBJ2-7
CASSQASGGARYF
>NA|TRBV27|TRBJ1-4
CASSSLTGTSQEKLFF
>NA|TRBV6-6|TRBJ2-2
CASSYVQTNTGELFF
>NA|TRBV30|TRBJ1-4
CAWNSVPGEKLFF
>once|TRBV28|TRBJ2-4
CASSSGLPHLAKNIQYF
>NA|TRBV19|TRBJ2-3
CASSGLDRTDTQYF
>NA|TRBV29-1|TRBJ2-1
CSVGRAGEGSEQFF
>NA|TRBV13|TRBJ1-2
CASSLEGDYGYTF
>NA|TRBV9|TRBJ1-1
CASSASDGQLFDEAFF
>NA|TRBV18|TRBJ2-1
CASSPTGTGGHNEQFF
>once|TRBV28|TRBJ1-2
CASRLTGSGIGYTF
>NA|TRBV5-4|TRBJ1-1
CASSFDRMNTEAFF
>NA|TRBV6-4|TRBJ2-7
CASSATGDSYEQYF
>once|TRBV7-2|TRBJ2-4
CASSLVASSLGKNIQYF
>NA|TRBV7-9|TRBJ2-3
CASSGGRGTDTQYF
>NA|TRBV19|TRBJ2-5
CASSLRQGWGETQYF
>NA|TRBV7-2|TRBJ2-7
CASSFGASGGYEQYF
>NA|TRBV6-6|TRBJ2-1
CASSPPSGGAGNEQFF
>few|TRBV9|TRBJ2-3
CASSVGGTSGSTDTQYF
>NA|TRBV4-1|TRBJ2-5
CASSRQFPGGPEETQYF
>NA|TRBV11-2|TRBJ1-5
CASSLDSAGQPQHF
>NA|TRBV19|TRBJ1-2
CVWDRGPYNYGYTF
>once|TRBV12-5|TRBJ2-2
CASGSISGRRDTGELFF
>NA|TRBV6-1|TRBJ1-4
CASSEGAENEKLFF
>NA|TRBV2|TRBJ1-1
CASRRGDSRWNTEAFF